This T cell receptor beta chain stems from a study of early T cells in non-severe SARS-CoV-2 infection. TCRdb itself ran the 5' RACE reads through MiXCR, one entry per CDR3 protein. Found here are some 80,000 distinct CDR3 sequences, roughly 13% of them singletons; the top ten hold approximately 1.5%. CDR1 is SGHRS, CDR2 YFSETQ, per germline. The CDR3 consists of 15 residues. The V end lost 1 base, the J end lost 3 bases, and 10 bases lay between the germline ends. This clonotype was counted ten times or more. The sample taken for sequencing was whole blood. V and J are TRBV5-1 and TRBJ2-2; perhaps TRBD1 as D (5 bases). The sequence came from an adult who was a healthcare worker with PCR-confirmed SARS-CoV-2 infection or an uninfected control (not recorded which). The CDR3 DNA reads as TGCGCCAGCAGCTTGAGGGCAGGGCACACCGGGGAGCTGTTTTTT. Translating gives CASSLRAGHTGELFF.